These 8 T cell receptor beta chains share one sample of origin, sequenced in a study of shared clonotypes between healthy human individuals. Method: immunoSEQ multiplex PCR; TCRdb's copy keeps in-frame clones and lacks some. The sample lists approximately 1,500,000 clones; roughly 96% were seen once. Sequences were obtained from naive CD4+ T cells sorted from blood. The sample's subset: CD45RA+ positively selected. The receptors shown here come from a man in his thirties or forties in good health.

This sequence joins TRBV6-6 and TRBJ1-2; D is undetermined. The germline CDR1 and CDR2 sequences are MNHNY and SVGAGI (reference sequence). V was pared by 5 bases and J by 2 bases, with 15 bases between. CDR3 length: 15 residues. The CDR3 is CASSTRREGNYGYTF. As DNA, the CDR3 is TGTGCCAGCAGTACCCGCCGTGAAGGCAACTATGGCTACACCTTC.

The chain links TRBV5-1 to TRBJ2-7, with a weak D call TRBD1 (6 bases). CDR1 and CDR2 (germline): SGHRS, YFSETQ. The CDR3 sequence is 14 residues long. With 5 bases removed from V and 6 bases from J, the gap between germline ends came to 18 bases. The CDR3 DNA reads TGCGCCAGCAGTTCTGACAGGTGGGTGAGCGAGCAGTACTTC. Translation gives CASSSDRWVSEQYF.

CDR3 DNA: TGTGCCAGCAGTGTAGGGTGGGAGAGCTCCTACAATGAGCAGTTCTTC. The encoded protein is CASSVGWESSYNEQFF. The V call is TRBV27, the J call TRBJ2-1; weak D call: TRBD2 (5 bases). Per germline, CDR1 MNHEY and CDR2 SMNVEV (reference sequence). This CDR3 region has 16 residues. Trimming took off 5 bases at V and 0 bases at J, with 14 bases between the two ends.

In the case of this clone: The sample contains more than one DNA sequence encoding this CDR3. In DNA form, the CDR3 reads TGTGCCAGCAGCCCCAGGCTAGCGGGAGGCTTCAATGAGCAGTTCTTC. Residues: CASSPRLAGGFNEQFF. The V gene is TRBV9, the J gene TRBJ2-1, with 11 bases identical to TRBD2. Germline loops: CDR1 SGDLS, CDR2 YYNGEE. This CDR3 spans 16 amino acids. The V gene end was trimmed by 4 bases and the J gene end by 6 bases; junction bases not matched to a gene: 9. The full variable domain, its missing parts supplied by reference TRBV9 and TRBJ2-1, is DSGVTQTPKHLITATGQRVTLRCSPRSGDLSVYWYQQSLDQGLQFLIQYYNGEERAKGNILERFSAQQFPDLHSELNLSSLELGDSALYFCASSPRLAGGFNEQFFGPGTRLTVL.

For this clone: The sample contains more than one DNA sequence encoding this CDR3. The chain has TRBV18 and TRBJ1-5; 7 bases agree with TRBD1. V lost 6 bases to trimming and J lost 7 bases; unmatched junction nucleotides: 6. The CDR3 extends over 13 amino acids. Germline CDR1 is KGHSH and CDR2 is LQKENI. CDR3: CASSRGGGQPQHF. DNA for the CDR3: TGTGCCAGCTCCAGGGGAGGGGGCCAGCCCCAGCATTTT. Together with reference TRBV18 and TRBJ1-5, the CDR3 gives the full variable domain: NAGVMQNPRHLVRRRGQEARLRCSPMKGHSHVYWYRQLPEEGLKFMVYLQKENIIDESGMPKERFSAEFPKEGPSILRIQQVVRGDSAAYFCASSRGGGQPQHFGDGTRLSIL.

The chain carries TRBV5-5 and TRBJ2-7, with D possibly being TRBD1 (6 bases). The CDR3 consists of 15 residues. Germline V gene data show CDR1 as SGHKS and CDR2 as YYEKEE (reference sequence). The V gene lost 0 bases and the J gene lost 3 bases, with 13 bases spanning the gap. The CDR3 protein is CASSLGIDRFYEQYF. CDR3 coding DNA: TGTGCCAGCAGCTTGGGCATTGACAGGTTCTACGAGCAGTACTTC.

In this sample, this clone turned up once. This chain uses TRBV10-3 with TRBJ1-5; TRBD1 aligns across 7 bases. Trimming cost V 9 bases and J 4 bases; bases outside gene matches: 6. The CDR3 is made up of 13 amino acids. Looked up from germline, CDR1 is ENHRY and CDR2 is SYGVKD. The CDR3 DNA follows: TGTGCCATTGCGCCAGGGGGGAATCAGCCCCAGCATTTT. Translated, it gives CAIAPGGNQPQHF.

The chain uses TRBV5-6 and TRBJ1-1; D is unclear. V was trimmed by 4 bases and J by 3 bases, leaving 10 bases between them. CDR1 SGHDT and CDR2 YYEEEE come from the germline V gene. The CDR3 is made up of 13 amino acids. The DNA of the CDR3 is TGTGCCAGCAGCCCGGCTCGGGACACTGAAGCTTTCTTT. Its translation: CASSPARDTEAFF.